Shown below are 11 T cell receptor beta chains from a single sample sequenced in a study of blood T cell repertoires in COVID-19. TCRdb's table, derived via immunoSEQ multiplex PCR, lists solely in-frame clones and lacks some. Found here are some 360,000 clones, roughly 87% of them singletons; the top ten hold 3% to 4.5%. Sequenced: peripheral blood. The receptor source for this set is a woman in her sixties or seventies with COVID-19, enrolled during active disease.

This sequence joins TRBV19 and TRBJ2-1; the D is unclear. Deletions cut 4 bases from V and 0 bases from J, with 13 bases between. This CDR3 has 16 residues. The germline V gene encodes CDR1 LNHDA and CDR2 SQIVND (reference sequence). Here the CDR3 DNA reads TGTGCCAGTAGTAGGCATGAGGCGAGCTCCTACAATGAGCAGTTCTTC. As protein: CASSRHEASSYNEQFF. The full variable domain, with the rest looked up from reference TRBV19 and TRBJ2-1, is DGGITQSPKYLFRKEGQNVTLSCEQNLNHDAMYWYRQDPGQGLRLIYYSQIVNDFQKGDIAEGYSVSREKKESFPLTVTSAQKNPTAFYLCASSRHEASSYNEQFFGPGTRLTVL.

The chain links TRBV19 to TRBJ2-2; D is perhaps TRBD1 (6 bases). The V end was cut by 8 bases, the J end by 6 bases, with 16 bases between. Germline V gives CDR1 LNHDA, CDR2 SQIVND (reference sequence). The CDR3 length is 14 residues. CDR3 sequence (DNA): TGTGCCAGTTGGGTCCGTACAGGGCCCGGGGAGCTGTTTTTT. It specifies CASWVRTGPGELFF.

V is TRBV4-2 and J is TRBJ2-2, with 7 bases identical to TRBD2. The CDR3 covers 17 residues. Germline V gene lookup returns CDR1 LGHNA and CDR2 YNFKEQ. V trimming: 1 base; J trimming: 1 base; junction bases outside the gene matches: 6. The CDR3 sequence: CASSQVSKRGNTGELFF. DNA for the CDR3: TGTGCCAGCAGCCAAGTGAGTAAGCGGGGGAACACCGGGGAGCTGTTTTTT.

The CDR3 is CASRGRGGSYEQYF. The CDR3 DNA reads as TGTGCCAGCAGGGGTCGAGGCGGGTCCTACGAGCAGTACTTC. The chain combines TRBV28 with TRBJ2-7; D may be TRBD2 (5 bases). Germline lookup yields CDR1 MDHEN and CDR2 SYDVKM. This CDR3 comprises 14 residues. With 6 bases removed from V and 1 base from J, the gap between germline ends came to 13 bases.

This sequence joins TRBV4-1 and TRBJ1-3, with no clear D. Trimming took 1 base from V and 3 from J, leaving 4 bases between them. Germline values: CDR1 MGHRA, CDR2 YSYEKL. This CDR3 is built from 13 residues. The CDR3 loop is CASSQAYGNTIYF. In DNA, the CDR3 is TGCGCCAGCAGCCAAGCGTATGGAAACACCATATATTTT.

This clone was counted between two and nine times. CDR3 DNA sequence: TGTGCCAGCAGCCCAAAACACCCAATTGGGACAGTCGGCTCACCCCTCCACTTT. Protein product: CASSPKHPIGTVGSPLHF. This chain links TRBV7-6 with TRBJ1-6; 7 nucleotides agree with TRBD1. This CDR3 is built from 18 residues. CDR1 and CDR2 from the germline V gene are SGHVS and FNYEAQ. Trimming cost V 5 bases and J 10 bases; bases outside gene matches: 20.

The CDR3 reads CASSQGRGLETQYF. In DNA, the CDR3 is TGTGCCAGCAGCCAAGGGCGGGGGTTAGAGACCCAGTACTTC. V and J are TRBV3-1 (or the pseudogene TRBV3-2) and TRBJ2-5; 7 bases align to TRBD2. The CDR3 runs to 14 residues. V was pared by 1 base and J by 4 bases, with 3 bases of the junction left unmatched. Germline V gene sequence: CDR1 LGHDT, CDR2 YNNKEL (reference sequence).

The chain has TRBV14 and TRBJ1-2, with 7 bases aligning to TRBD1. Germline V CDR1 and CDR2: SGHDN, FVKESK. The CDR3 is 14 residues long. With V trimmed by 0 bases and J by 2 bases, 0 bases remained unmatched. CDR3 DNA sequence: TGTGCCAGCAGCCAAGACAGGGGGAACTATGGCTACACCTTC. Amino acid sequence: CASSQDRGNYGYTF.

The chain links TRBV4-1 to TRBJ1-1; 8 nucleotides line up with TRBD1. Germline trimming cut 4 bases from V and 10 bases from J; bases unmatched to any gene: 17. The CDR3 sequence is 16 residues long. The germline CDR1 and CDR2 sequences are MGHRA and YSYEKL. The CDR3 coding sequence is TGCGCCAGCAGCCGAAGCCGGGACAGGATCGCTGGGGGAGCTTTCTTT. Translated, it gives CASSRSRDRIAGGAFF.

The chain has TRBV21-1 and TRBJ2-7; TRBD2, the table's D call, was not compared with the DNA. TRBV21-1 is a listed pseudogene. The CDR3 loop spans 14 amino acids. As DNA, the CDR3 is TGTGCCAGCAGCAGGGGACTCCCAGACTACGAGCAGTACTTC. Translation: CASSRGLPDYEQYF.

The chain links TRBV7-6 to TRBJ2-1, with 7 bases that match TRBD2. The V gene end was trimmed by 5 bases and the J gene end by 8 bases; junction bases not matched to a gene: 12. CDR3 size: 15 residues. Per the germline V gene, CDR1 is SGHVS and CDR2 is FNYEAQ. The CDR3 DNA reads as TGTGCCAGCAGCCGACTCCACCATCGGGAGGATGAGCAGTTCTTC. Translation: CASSRLHHREDEQFF.